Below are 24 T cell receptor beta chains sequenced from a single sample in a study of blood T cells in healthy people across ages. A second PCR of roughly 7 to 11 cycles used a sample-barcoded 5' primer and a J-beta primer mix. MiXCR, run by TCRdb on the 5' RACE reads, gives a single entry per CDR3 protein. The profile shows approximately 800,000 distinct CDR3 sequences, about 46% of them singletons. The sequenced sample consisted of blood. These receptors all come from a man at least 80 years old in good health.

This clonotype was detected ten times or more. In DNA, the CDR3 is TGTGCCAGCACCCCACGAGGGCAGAACACTGAAGCTTTCTTT. The encoded protein is CASTPRGQNTEAFF. The V call is TRBV6-5, the J call TRBJ1-1; D gene ambiguous. Trimming took off 7 bases at V and 1 base at J, with 13 bases between the two ends. Per the germline V gene, CDR1 is MNHEY and CDR2 is SVGAGI. The CDR3 contains 14 residues.

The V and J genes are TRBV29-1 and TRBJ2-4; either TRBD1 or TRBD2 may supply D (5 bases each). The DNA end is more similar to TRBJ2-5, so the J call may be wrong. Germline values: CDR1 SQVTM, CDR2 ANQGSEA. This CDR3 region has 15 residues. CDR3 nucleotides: TGCAGCATTCCATCACTAGATTTGGGGGTGGAGACCCAGTACTTC. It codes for CSIPSLDLGVETQYF.

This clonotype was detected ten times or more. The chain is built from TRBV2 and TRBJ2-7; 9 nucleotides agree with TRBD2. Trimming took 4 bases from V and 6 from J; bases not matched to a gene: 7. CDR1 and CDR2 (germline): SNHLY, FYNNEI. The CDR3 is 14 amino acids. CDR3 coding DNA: TGTGCCAGCAGTGTTGTAGCGGGAGCCAGCGAGCAGTACTTC. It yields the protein CASSVVAGASEQYF.

The CDR3 sequence: CASDIAGAGETQYF. CDR3 coding DNA: TGTGCCAGCGATATAGCGGGAGCGGGTGAGACCCAGTACTTC. J is TRBJ2-5 and V is TRBV7-8, with 9 bases identical to TRBD2. V was clipped by 8 bases and J by 5 bases; unmatched bases: 9. The germline CDR1 and CDR2 sequences are SGHVS and FQNEAQ. The length of the CDR3 is 14 residues.

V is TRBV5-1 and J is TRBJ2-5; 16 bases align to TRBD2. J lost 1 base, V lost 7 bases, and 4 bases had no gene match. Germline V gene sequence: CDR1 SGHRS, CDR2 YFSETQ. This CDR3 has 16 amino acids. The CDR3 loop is CASGGLAGGTQETQYF. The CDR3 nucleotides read TGCGCCAGCGGGGGACTAGCGGGAGGGACCCAAGAGACCCAGTACTTC.

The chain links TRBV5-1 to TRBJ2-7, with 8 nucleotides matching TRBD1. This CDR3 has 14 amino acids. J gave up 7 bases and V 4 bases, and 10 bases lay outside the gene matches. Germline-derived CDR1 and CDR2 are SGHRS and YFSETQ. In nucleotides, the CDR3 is TGCGCCAGCAGCGGCCGACAGGGGCTAAGGGAGCAGTACTTC. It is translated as CASSGRQGLREQYF.

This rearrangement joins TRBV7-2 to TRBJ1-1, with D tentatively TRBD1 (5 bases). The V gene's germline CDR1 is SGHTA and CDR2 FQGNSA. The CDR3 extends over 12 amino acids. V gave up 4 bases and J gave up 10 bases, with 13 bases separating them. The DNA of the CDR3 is TGTGCCAGCAGCTCTAAAATGGGGCCAGCTTTCTTT. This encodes CASSSKMGPAFF.

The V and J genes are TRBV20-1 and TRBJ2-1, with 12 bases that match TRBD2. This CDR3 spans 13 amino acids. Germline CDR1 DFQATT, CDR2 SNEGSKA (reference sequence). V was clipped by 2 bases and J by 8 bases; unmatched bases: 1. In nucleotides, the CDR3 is TGCAGTGCTAGAACTAGCGGGGGGTATGAGCAGTTCTTC. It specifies CSARTSGGYEQFF.

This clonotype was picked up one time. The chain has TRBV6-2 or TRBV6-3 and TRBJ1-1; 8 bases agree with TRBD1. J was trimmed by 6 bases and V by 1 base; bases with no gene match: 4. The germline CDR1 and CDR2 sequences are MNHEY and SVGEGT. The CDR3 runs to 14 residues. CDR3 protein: CASSYYQGAAEAFF. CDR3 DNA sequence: TGTGCCAGCAGTTACTACCAGGGGGCGGCTGAAGCTTTCTTT.

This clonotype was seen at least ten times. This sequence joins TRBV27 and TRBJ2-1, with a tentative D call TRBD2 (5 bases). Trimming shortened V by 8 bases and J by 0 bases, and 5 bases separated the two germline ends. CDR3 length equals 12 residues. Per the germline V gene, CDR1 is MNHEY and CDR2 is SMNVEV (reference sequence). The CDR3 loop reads CASRDSYNEQFF. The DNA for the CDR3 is TGTGCCAGCCGGGACTCCTACAATGAGCAGTTCTTC.

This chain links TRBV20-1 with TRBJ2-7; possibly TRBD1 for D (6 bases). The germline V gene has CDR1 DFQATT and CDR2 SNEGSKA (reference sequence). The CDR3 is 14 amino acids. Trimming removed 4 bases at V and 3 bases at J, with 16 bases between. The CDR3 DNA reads TGCAGTGCTACTAGCCCGGGACAAAGCTACGAGCAGTACTTC. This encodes CSATSPGQSYEQYF.

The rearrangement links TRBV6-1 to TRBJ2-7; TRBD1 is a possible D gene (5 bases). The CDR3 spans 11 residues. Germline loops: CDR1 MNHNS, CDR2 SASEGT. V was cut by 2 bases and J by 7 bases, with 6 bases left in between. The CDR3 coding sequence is TGTGCCAGCAGTGAATACAGGGAGCAGTACTTC. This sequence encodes CASSEYREQYF.

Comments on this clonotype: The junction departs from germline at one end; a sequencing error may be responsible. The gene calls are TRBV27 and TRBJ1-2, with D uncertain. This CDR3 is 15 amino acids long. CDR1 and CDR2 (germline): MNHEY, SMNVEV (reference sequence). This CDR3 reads CASSLSSNEIYGFTF. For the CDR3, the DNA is TGTGCCAGCAGTTTATCATCTAACGAAATCTATGGCTTCACCTTC.

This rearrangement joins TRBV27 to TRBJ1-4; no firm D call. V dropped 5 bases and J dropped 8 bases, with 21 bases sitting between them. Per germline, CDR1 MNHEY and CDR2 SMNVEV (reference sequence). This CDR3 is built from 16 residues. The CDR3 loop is CASSQSSGNRGEKLFF. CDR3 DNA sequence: TGTGCCAGCAGTCAAAGTTCCGGGAACCGGGGAGAAAAACTGTTTTTT.

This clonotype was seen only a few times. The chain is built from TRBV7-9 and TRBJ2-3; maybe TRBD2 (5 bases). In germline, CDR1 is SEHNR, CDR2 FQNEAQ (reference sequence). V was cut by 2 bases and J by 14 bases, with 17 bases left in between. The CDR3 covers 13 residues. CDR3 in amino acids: CASSLTSYLEGYF. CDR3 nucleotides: TGTGCCAGCAGCTTAACTTCGTACTTAGAGGGGTATTTT.

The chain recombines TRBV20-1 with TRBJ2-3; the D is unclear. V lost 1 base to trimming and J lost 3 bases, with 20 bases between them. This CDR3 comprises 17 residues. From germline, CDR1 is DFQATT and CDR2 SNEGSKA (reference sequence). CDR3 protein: CSARGGWNRRRTDTQYF. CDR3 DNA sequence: TGCAGTGCTAGAGGGGGATGGAACCGGCGCCGGACAGATACGCAGTATTTT.

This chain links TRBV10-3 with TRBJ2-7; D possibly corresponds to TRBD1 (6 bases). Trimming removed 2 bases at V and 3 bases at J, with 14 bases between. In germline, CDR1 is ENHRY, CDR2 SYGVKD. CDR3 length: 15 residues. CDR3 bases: TGTGCCATCAGTGAGGGGAACAGGGTTGGCTACGAGCAGTACTTC. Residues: CAISEGNRVGYEQYF.

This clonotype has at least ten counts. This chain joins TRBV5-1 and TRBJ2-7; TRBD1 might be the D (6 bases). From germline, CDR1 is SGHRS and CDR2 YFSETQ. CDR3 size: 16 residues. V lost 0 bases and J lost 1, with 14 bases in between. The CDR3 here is CASSLERGTSSYEQYF. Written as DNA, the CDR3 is TGCGCCAGCAGCTTGGAAAGGGGGACCTCTTCCTACGAGCAGTACTTC.

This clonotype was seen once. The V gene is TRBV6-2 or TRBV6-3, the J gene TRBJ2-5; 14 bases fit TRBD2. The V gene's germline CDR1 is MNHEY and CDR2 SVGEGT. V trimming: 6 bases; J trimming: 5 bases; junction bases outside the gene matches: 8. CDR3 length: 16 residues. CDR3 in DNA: TGTGCCAGCAGAACGACTAGCGGGAGGGCCGCGGAGACCCAGTACTTC. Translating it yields CASRTTSGRAAETQYF.

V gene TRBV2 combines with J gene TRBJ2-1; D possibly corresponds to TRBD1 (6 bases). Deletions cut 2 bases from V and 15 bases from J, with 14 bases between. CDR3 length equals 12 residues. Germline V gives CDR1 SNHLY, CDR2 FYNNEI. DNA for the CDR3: TGTGCCAGCAGTGAAAGGGGGAGATTGGTGTTCTTC. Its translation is CASSERGRLVFF.

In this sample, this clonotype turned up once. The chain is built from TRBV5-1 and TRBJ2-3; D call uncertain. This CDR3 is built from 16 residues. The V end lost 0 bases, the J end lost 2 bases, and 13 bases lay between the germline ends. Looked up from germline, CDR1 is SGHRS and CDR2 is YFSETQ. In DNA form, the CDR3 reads TGCGCCAGCAGCTTGGATCTGCAGTCAGCCACAGATACGCAGTATTTT. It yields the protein CASSLDLQSATDTQYF. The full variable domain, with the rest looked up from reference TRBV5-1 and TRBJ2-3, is KAGVTQTPRYLIKTRGQQVTLSCSPISGHRSVSWYQQTPGQGLQFLFEYFSETQRNKGNFPGRFSGRQFSNSRSEMNVSTLELGDSALYLCASSLDLQSATDTQYFGPGTRLTVL.

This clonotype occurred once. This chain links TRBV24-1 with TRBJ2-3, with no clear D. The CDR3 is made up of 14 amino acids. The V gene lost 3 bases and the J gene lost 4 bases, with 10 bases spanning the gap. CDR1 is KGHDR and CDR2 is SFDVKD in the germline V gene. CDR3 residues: CATSDHGVPDTQYF. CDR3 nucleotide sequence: TGTGCCACCAGTGATCATGGGGTTCCAGATACGCAGTATTTT.

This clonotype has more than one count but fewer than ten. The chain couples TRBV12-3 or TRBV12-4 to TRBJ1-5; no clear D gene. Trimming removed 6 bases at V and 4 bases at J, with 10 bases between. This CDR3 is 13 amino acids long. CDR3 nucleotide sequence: TGTGCCAGCAGCGGGCAGAAGAATCAGCCCCAGCATTTT. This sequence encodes CASSGQKNQPQHF.

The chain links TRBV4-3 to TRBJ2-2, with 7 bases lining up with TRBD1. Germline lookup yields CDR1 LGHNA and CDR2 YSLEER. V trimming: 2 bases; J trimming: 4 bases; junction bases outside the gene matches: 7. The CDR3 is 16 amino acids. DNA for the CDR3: TGCGCCAGCAGCCAAATGAGGGGGCGCATCACCGGGGAGCTGTTTTTT. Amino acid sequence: CASSQMRGRITGELFF.